The entry below gives a single T cell receptor beta chain sequence along with its context. Its antigen is unknown. V was trimmed by 1 base and J by 1 base, leaving 8 bases between them. The length of the CDR3 is 15 residues. The germline gives CDR1 SNHLY, CDR2 FYNNEI. The entry originates in a study of beta chain features in type 1 diabetes. About the study: No patient-donor differences in age, gender, total cells or subset yield.

TCRB transcripts that were expressed got sequenced, as all of the isolated RNA had been reverse transcribed. Sequenced by immunoSEQ multiplex PCR; TCRdb stores in-frame clones only, minus some. The table includes about 250,000 clones, 13% to 15% detected once. Via the markers CD45RO/CCR7/CD25/CD127/CD95/CD27, stem cell-like memory, regulatory, central memory and naive CD4+ cells were sorted. Purities in excess of 95% were seen in all sorted populations. Study-wide findings and caveats: All four CD4+ subsets from Type 1 diabetes patients carried moderately but significantly shorter TCRB CDR3s.

Sequenced: naive CD4+ T cells from blood. V usage is TRBV2 and J usage is TRBJ1-3; D perhaps matches TRBD1 (5 bases). The TCR comes from a woman aged 40 to 49 in good health. CDR3 loop: CASSEVRTSGNTIYF. Written as DNA, the CDR3 is TGTGCCAGCAGTGAAGTTCGGACATCTGGAAACACCATATATTTT.